The rows below give T cell receptor beta chains drawn from one sample of a study of yellow fever vaccine responses in identical twins. TCRdb redid the calling of the RT-PCR reads with MiXCR, one entry per CDR3 protein. The table lists fewer than 3,500 distinct CDR3 sequences, roughly 80% of them singletons, with about 6.3% in the top ten. This specimen was T cells from blood (PBMCs), unsorted or a sorted subset (not recorded which), taken before or after yellow fever vaccination (not recorded which). These receptors came from a woman under 30 who received the yellow fever vaccine. Each CDR3 is given with its conserved first and last residue. The D gene is left open where the match is weak. Clone size is given for some rows only: seen once, a few or many times, or a class if the clone is expanded.

TRBD2	.	TRBV20-1	TRBJ2-1	TGCAGCGCTAGAGCCCTAGCGGGAAGAATTGAGCAGTTCTTC	CSARALAGRIEQFF
.	.	TRBV7-6	TRBJ2-1	TGTGCCAGCAGCCGCGACAGCTACAATGAGCAGTTCTTC	CASSRDSYNEQFF
TRBD2	.	TRBV28	TRBJ2-7	TGTGCCAGCACTTTAGGGCCGGGACTAGTCTACGAGCAGTACTTC	CASTLGPGLVYEQYF
.	.	TRBV4-1	TRBJ2-4	TGCGCCAGCAGCCACACTAAACAGTTAGCCAAAAACATTCAGTACTTC	CASSHTKQLAKNIQYF
.	large	TRBV4-1	TRBJ1-5	TGCGCCAGCAGCCAAGGGCAGGACCGTCAGCCCCAGCATTTT	CASSQGQDRQPQHF
.	.	TRBV5-1	TRBJ2-7	TGCGCCAGCAGCGTTGGCTACGAGCAGTACTTC	CASSVGYEQYF
.	.	TRBV12-3/TRBV12-4	TRBJ2-1	TGTGCCAGCAGTCCCATTGGGGACCTGCCTTACAATGAGCAGTTCTTC	CASSPIGDLPYNEQFF
.	once	TRBV4-3	TRBJ2-4	TGCGCCAGCAGCCAAGATACGGGAGCGCTAGCCAAAAACATTCAGTACTTC	CASSQDTGALAKNIQYF
.	once	TRBV2	TRBJ2-1	TGTGCCAGCACCGGCAGTGGAGTCGACAATGAGCAGTTCTTC	CASTGSGVDNEQFF
.	.	TRBV4-3	TRBJ1-2	TGCGCCAGCAGCCAAGACACCCTCCCCGGGACGAAAGACTATGGCTACACCTTC	CASSQDTLPGTKDYGYTF
.	.	TRBV29-1	TRBJ2-7	TGCAGCGTTGAAAAGGACAGACCCTACGAGCAGTACTTC	CSVEKDRPYEQYF
TRBD1	.	TRBV27	TRBJ2-7	TGTGCCAGCAGTTTCCAGGGGGCTATTTACGAGCAGTACTTC	CASSFQGAIYEQYF
TRBD2	.	TRBV7-6	TRBJ2-1	TGTGCCAGCACCCAGGGGGGAGTAGCGGGAGGCGTTGAGCAGTTCTTC	CASTQGGVAGGVEQFF
.	.	TRBV18	TRBJ1-5	TGTGCCAGCTCCGAGGAGGGTGGGTATCAGCCCCAGCATTTT	CASSEEGGYQPQHF
.	.	TRBV6-4	TRBJ2-3	TGTGCCAGCAGTGACGGGAGACACACAGATACGCAGTATTTT	CASSDGRHTDTQYF
.	.	TRBV11-1	TRBJ1-1	TGTGCCAGCAGCCTGGGGGATCTGAACACTGAAGCTTTCTTT	CASSLGDLNTEAFF
.	.	TRBV7-2	TRBJ2-7	TGTGCCAGCAGCTTAGGGGGTGTCGAGCAGTACTTC	CASSLGGVEQYF
.	.	TRBV29-1	TRBJ2-5	TGCAGCGCCGAGGGGCGTTTTGAGACCCAGTACTTC	CSAEGRFETQYF
TRBD1	.	TRBV4-3	TRBJ2-4	TGCGCCAGCAGCCAAGAGACAGGGTTTTCAGCCAAAAACATTCAGTACTTC	CASSQETGFSAKNIQYF
.	.	TRBV7-6	TRBJ2-5	TGTGCCAGCAGAATAGACGAGAGCGAGTGGGCCCAGTACTTC	CASRIDESEWAQYF
.	.	TRBV20-1	TRBJ1-4	TGCAGTGCTAGAAACCGGGACGAGGGTGAAAAACTGTTTTTT	CSARNRDEGEKLFF
.	.	TRBV6-2/TRBV6-3	TRBJ2-7	TGTGCCAGCAGTTACAGGGGCCGAAAAACCTACGAGCAGTACTTC	CASSYRGRKTYEQYF
.	.	TRBV29-1	TRBJ2-7	TGCAGCGTTGAAACCCCTTACGAGCAGTACTTC	CSVETPYEQYF
TRBD1	.	TRBV14	TRBJ2-7	TGTGCCAGCAGCCCTGGGACAGGGACCTACGAGCAGTACTTC	CASSPGTGTYEQYF
.	.	TRBV10-3	TRBJ1-1	TGTGCCATCAGTGAAGACTACACCTACGAAGCTTTCTTT	CAISEDYTYEAFF
.	.	TRBV29-1	TRBJ2-1	TGCAGCGTTGGTCAGGGAGGTGAGCAGTTCTTC	CSVGQGGEQFF
.	.	TRBV9	TRBJ2-3	TGTGCCAGCAGCGTAGCGAGACTTACAGATACGCAGTATTTT	CASSVARLTDTQYF
.	few	TRBV4-2	TRBJ2-1	TGTGCCAGCAGCCAAGATGACCTGTCAGGCTACAATGAGCAGTTCTTC	CASSQDDLSGYNEQFF
.	once	TRBV21-1	TRBJ2-7	TGTGCCAGCAGCAAAATTCCTAGCGAGGCCTACGAGCAGTACTTC	CASSKIPSEAYEQYF
TRBD1	.	TRBV7-6	TRBJ2-1	TGTGCCAGCGGACAGGGGGGGGAAGCAGAGCAGTTCTTC	CASGQGGEAEQFF
TRBD1	.	TRBV7-2	TRBJ2-1	TGTGCCAGCAGCTTACCGAACAACCCGGGACAGGGCTACAATGAGCAGTTCTTC	CASSLPNNPGQGYNEQFF
.	few	TRBV11-1	TRBJ2-7	TGTGCCAGCAGCTCCCCAGGATCCTACGAGCAGTACTTC	CASSSPGSYEQYF
TRBD2	.	TRBV7-6	TRBJ2-3	TGTGCCAGCAGCTCCGGGCCCAGCGGGGTCGGTTCAGATACGCAGTATTTT	CASSSGPSGVGSDTQYF
.	.	TRBV13	TRBJ2-3	TGTGCCGGCCAGGCGGGGGCCTCAGATACGCAGTATTTT	CAGQAGASDTQYF
TRBD1	.	TRBV7-1	TRBJ1-1	TGTGCCAGCAGCTCATATCCCGGGACAGGGTCGGACACTGAAGCTTTCTTT	CASSSYPGTGSDTEAFF
.	.	TRBV4-1	TRBJ1-1	TGCGCCAGCAGCCAAGACGCAGAAGCTTTCTTT	CASSQDAEAFF
.	few	TRBV20-1	TRBJ2-5	TGCAGTGCTAGAGATGTGCGAATCCAAGAGACCCAGTACTTC	CSARDVRIQETQYF
TRBD2	.	TRBV3-1	TRBJ2-2	TGTGCCAGCAGCCCCCGGGCGGGGGACACCGGGGAGCTGTTTTTT	CASSPRAGDTGELFF
.	.	TRBV7-9	TRBJ2-1	TGTGCCAGCAGCTCAAGGTGGGGTGAGCAGTTCTTC	CASSSRWGEQFF
.	.	TRBV29-1	TRBJ1-2	TGCAGCGTTGTACGGCCAGACTATGGCTACACCTTC	CSVVRPDYGYTF
.	few	TRBV4-1	TRBJ1-1	TGCGCCAGCAGCCCCCCGGGGACTAACACTGAAGCTTTCTTT	CASSPPGTNTEAFF
.	once	TRBV21-1	TRBJ2-7	TGTGCCAGCAGCAAAGCCCCGCAGTCCTACGAGCAGTACTTC	CASSKAPQSYEQYF
.	.	TRBV28	TRBJ2-7	TGTGCCAGCAGTTTTGCAGGGTTAGAGCAGTACTTC	CASSFAGLEQYF
.	.	TRBV4-2	TRBJ2-3	TGTGCCAGCGGGACTGCTTTTGCAGATACGCAGTATTTT	CASGTAFADTQYF
.	.	TRBV12-3/TRBV12-4	TRBJ2-5	TGTGCCAGCAGTTGGACTGCCTTCCAAGAGACCCAGTACTTC	CASSWTAFQETQYF
.	.	TRBV11-1	TRBJ2-4	TGTGCCAGCAGCCCACCCCTGATCGACGGCCAGTACTTC	CASSPPLIDGQYF
.	.	TRBV12-3/TRBV12-4	TRBJ1-1	TGTGCCAGCAGTTTAGGGAGAAACACTGAAGCTTTCTTT	CASSLGRNTEAFF
.	.	TRBV2	TRBJ2-2	TGTGCCAGCAGTGAGGTATACACCGGGGAGCTGTTTTTT	CASSEVYTGELFF
.	.	TRBV12-3/TRBV12-4	TRBJ2-1	TGTGCCAGCAGTCCCGGGACTCGGCAGTTCTTC	CASSPGTRQFF
TRBD1	.	TRBV4-1	TRBJ1-2	TGCGCCAGCAGCCAAATGGACAGGGGATTGCGTGGGTATGGCTACACCTTC	CASSQMDRGLRGYGYTF
.	.	TRBV19	TRBJ2-7	TGTGCCAGTAGTATCTTACCGGGACGGTACTACGAGCAGTACTTC	CASSILPGRYYEQYF
.	.	TRBV4-1	TRBJ2-2	TGCGCCAGCAGCCATCTTGGCCCGGGCGCCGGGGAGCTGTTTTTT	CASSHLGPGAGELFF
.	.	TRBV5-1	TRBJ2-7	TGCGCCAGCAGCTTGGCCGAAGGGAATGAGCAGTACTTC	CASSLAEGNEQYF